These 13 T cell receptor beta chains originate from one sample sequenced in a study of identical twins. TCRdb re-derived calls from the 5' RACE reads in MiXCR, one entry per CDR3 protein. Of about 730,000 distinct CDR3 sequences in the sample, 21% were seen once. The data also belong to a second study, concerning T cells expressing NK-cell markers.

Specimen: PBMCs. These receptors originate from a woman between 18 and 29 years old in good health.

In this sample, this clonotype turned up a few times. The chain couples TRBV6-5 to TRBJ2-4; D not resolved. The CDR3 has 11 amino acids. V was pared by 4 bases and J by 2 bases, with 0 bases between. Germline V gives CDR1 MNHEY, CDR2 SVGAGI. The CDR3 is CASSSKNIQYF. The CDR3 DNA is TGTGCCAGCAGTTCCAAAAACATTCAGTACTTC.

The chain links TRBV15 to TRBJ1-1; a possible D gene is TRBD1 (5 bases). The V end was cut by 1 base, the J end by 5 bases, with 14 bases between. The CDR3 covers 15 residues. CDR1 and CDR2 from the germline V gene are LNHNV and YYDKDF (reference sequence). The CDR3 here is CATSRVTGEGTEAFF. As DNA, the CDR3 is TGTGCCACCAGCAGAGTAACGGGGGAAGGGACTGAAGCTTTCTTT.

The V and J genes are TRBV18 and TRBJ2-5; D is unclear. This CDR3 comprises 13 residues. V was cut by 8 bases and J by 2 bases, with 12 bases left in between. Germline CDR1 is KGHSH and CDR2 is LQKENI. CDR3 amino acids: CASTYRLQETQYF. The CDR3 DNA sequence: TGTGCCAGCACGTATCGACTGCAAGAGACCCAGTACTTC.

CDR3 residues: CASSQVRVGSTGELFF. CDR3 in DNA: TGCGCCAGCAGCCAAGTCAGGGTTGGGAGCACCGGGGAGCTGTTTTTT. The rearrangement joins TRBV4-3 to TRBJ2-2; D may be TRBD1 or TRBD2 (5 bases each). CDR3 length: 16 residues. Per the germline V gene, CDR1 is LGHNA and CDR2 is YSLEER. Trimming shortened V by 1 base and J by 4 bases, and 13 bases separated the two germline ends.

The V gene is TRBV20-1, the J gene TRBJ2-3, with 8 bases lining up with TRBD2. Germline values: CDR1 DFQATT, CDR2 SNEGSKA (reference sequence). The CDR3 loop spans 15 amino acids. The trim removed 6 bases at V and 6 bases at J, leaving 14 bases unmatched. This chain's CDR3 is CSAGASRGVDDTQYF. The CDR3 nucleotides read TGCAGTGCCGGCGCCTCGCGGGGGGTCGACGATACGCAGTATTTT.

The chain is built from TRBV12-3 or TRBV12-4 and TRBJ2-7; D remains ambiguous. The CDR3 extends over 12 amino acids. V lost 5 bases and J lost 5, with 10 bases in between. The CDR3 reads CASSLTLDEQYF. The CDR3 nucleotides read TGTGCCAGCAGTCTCACCTTAGACGAGCAGTACTTC.

This clonotype was counted only a few times. The chain has TRBV6-5 and TRBJ2-4; TRBD2 is a possible D gene (6 bases). The CDR3 covers 18 residues. Germline assignment: CDR1 MNHEY and CDR2 SVGAGI. With 2 bases removed from V and 2 bases from J, the gap between germline ends came to 19 bases. The CDR3 nucleotides are TGTGCCAGCAGTTACACCCAGACTAGGGGAAGGACCAAAAACATTCAGTACTTC. It codes for CASSYTQTRGRTKNIQYF.

The chain combines TRBV20-1 with TRBJ2-3; possibly TRBD2 for D (5 bases). V was cut by 6 bases and J by 5 bases, with 18 bases left in between. Germline lookup yields CDR1 DFQATT and CDR2 SNEGSKA (reference sequence). The CDR3 contains 14 residues. CDR3 protein: CSARRGVAGDTQYF. The CDR3 coding sequence is TGCAGTGCCAGACGGGGAGTGGCTGGAGATACGCAGTATTTT.

As DNA, the CDR3 is TGTGCCACCATGGGACAGGGGGCCTACGAGCAGTACTTC. Its translation: CATMGQGAYEQYF. J is TRBJ2-7 and V is TRBV6-6; TRBD1 aligns across 11 bases. CDR1 is MNHNY and CDR2 is SVGAGI in the germline V gene (reference sequence). V was clipped by 10 bases and J by 2 bases; unmatched bases: 4. The length of the CDR3 is 13 residues.

CDR3 amino acids: CASSSRGHWDEQFF. The CDR3 nucleotides are TGTGCCAGCAGTTCAAGGGGACACTGGGATGAGCAGTTCTTC. The chain joins TRBV7-8 to TRBJ2-1; D might be TRBD1 (6 bases). The V end was cut by 6 bases, the J end by 8 bases, with 17 bases between. Germline values: CDR1 SGHVS, CDR2 FQNEAQ. The CDR3 spans 14 residues.

This clonotype appeared a few times. The rearrangement joins TRBV10-3 to TRBJ1-2; 8 bases line up with TRBD1. The CDR3 is made up of 13 amino acids. Germline V lookup: CDR1 ENHRY, CDR2 SYGVKD. V lost 10 bases to trimming and J lost 0 bases; unmatched junction nucleotides: 4. In DNA, the CDR3 is TGTGCCACCAAGGGACAGGCTAACTATGGCTACACCTTC. This sequence encodes CATKGQANYGYTF.

This chain links TRBV12-3 or TRBV12-4 with TRBJ2-6; 8 bases map to TRBD1. V was clipped by 3 bases and J by 3 bases; unmatched bases: 16. The CDR3 has 20 amino acids. The CDR3 loop reads CASSFWTGRGGAGGANVLTF. CDR3 in DNA: TGTGCCAGCAGTTTTTGGACAGGGCGAGGGGGAGCAGGTGGGGCCAACGTCCTGACTTTC.

This rearrangement joins TRBV9 to TRBJ2-7; 8 bases fit TRBD1. In germline, CDR1 is SGDLS, CDR2 YYNGEE. The CDR3 is made up of 15 amino acids. V lost 4 bases and J lost 6; bases outside the gene matches: 12. DNA for the CDR3: TGTGCCAGCAGCCCAAACCAGGGGGCGATAGGCGAGCAGTACTTC. Translating gives CASSPNQGAIGEQYF. Filled out from reference TRBV9 and TRBJ2-7, the complete variable domain reads DSGVTQTPKHLITATGQRVTLRCSPRSGDLSVYWYQQSLDQGLQFLIQYYNGEERAKGNILERFSAQQFPDLHSELNLSSLELGDSALYFCASSPNQGAIGEQYFGPGTRLTVT.